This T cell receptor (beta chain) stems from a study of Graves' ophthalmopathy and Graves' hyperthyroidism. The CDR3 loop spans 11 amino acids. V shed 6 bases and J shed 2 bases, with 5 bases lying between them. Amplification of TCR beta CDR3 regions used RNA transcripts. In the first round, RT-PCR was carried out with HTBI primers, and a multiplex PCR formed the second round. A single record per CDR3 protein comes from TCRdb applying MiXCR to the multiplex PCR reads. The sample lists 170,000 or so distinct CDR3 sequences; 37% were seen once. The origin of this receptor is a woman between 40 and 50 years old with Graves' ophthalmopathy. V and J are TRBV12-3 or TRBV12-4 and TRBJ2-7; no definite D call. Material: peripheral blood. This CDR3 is CASRVTYEQYF. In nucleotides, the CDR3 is TGTGCCAGCAGGGTCACCTACGAGCAGTACTTC.